The rows below give T cell receptor beta chains drawn from one sample of a study of cytotoxic CD8 clonotypes in ibrutinib-treated CLL. The protocol was immunoSEQ multiplex PCR, while the TCRdb copy is restricted to in-frame clones and leaves out a portion. In the table there are more than 85,000 clones, approximately 80% of which are singletons. Material: PBMCs, obtained after 24 months of ibrutinib treatment. These receptor sequences come from a human donor with chronic lymphocytic leukemia. Each CDR3 is given without its conserved first and last residue. The D gene is left open where the match is weak.

D gene: NA; J gene: TRBJ1-2; V gene: TRBV21-1; CDR3 protein: ASSKVSGFNYGYT
D gene: NA; J gene: TRBJ1-1; V gene: TRBV7-3; CDR3 protein: ASSWGQNTEAF
D gene: NA; J gene: TRBJ2-2; V gene: TRBV6-5; CDR3 protein: ASSYLRDTGELF
D gene: TRBD2; J gene: TRBJ2-3; V gene: TRBV11-2; CDR3 protein: ASSYRPPGTSEKKDTQY
D gene: TRBD2; J gene: TRBJ2-5; V gene: TRBV19; CDR3 protein: ASSRAGVQETQY
D gene: TRBD1; J gene: TRBJ1-5; V gene: TRBV27; CDR3 protein: ASSLTGGGNQPQH
D gene: NA; J gene: TRBJ2-3; V gene: TRBV19; CDR3 protein: ASSSPPAGTDTQY
D gene: TRBD2; J gene: TRBJ2-7; V gene: TRBV27; CDR3 protein: ASSFGGSYEQY
D gene: NA; J gene: TRBJ1-3; V gene: TRBV7-2; CDR3 protein: ASSLGARSSGNTIY
D gene: NA; J gene: TRBJ1-1; V gene: TRBV11-2; CDR3 protein: ASSSPGTEAF
D gene: NA; J gene: TRBJ2-7; V gene: TRBV2; CDR3 protein: ASSGLGYEQY
D gene: NA; J gene: TRBJ2-3; V gene: TRBV30; CDR3 protein: AWSVPGSGTQY
D gene: TRBD2; J gene: TRBJ2-7; V gene: TRBV11-2; CDR3 protein: ASSLGGGSGRKGEQY
D gene: NA; J gene: TRBJ1-4; V gene: TRBV6-1; CDR3 protein: ASSPGEKLF
D gene: NA; J gene: TRBJ1-1; V gene: TRBV11-3; CDR3 protein: ASSASDLAF
D gene: NA; J gene: TRBJ2-6; V gene: TRBV29-1; CDR3 protein: SVEFVGGRDTGANVLT
D gene: TRBD2; J gene: TRBJ2-7; V gene: TRBV27; CDR3 protein: ASSRLAGTIYEQY
D gene: NA; J gene: TRBJ2-1; V gene: TRBV9; CDR3 protein: ASSVRLGWETEQF
D gene: NA; J gene: TRBJ1-5; V gene: TRBV15; CDR3 protein: ATSRDNGREEPQH
D gene: NA; J gene: TRBJ2-3; V gene: TRBV4-2; CDR3 protein: ASSQEGTGSDTQY
D gene: NA; J gene: TRBJ2-3; V gene: TRBV19; CDR3 protein: ASRPGTSTDTQY
D gene: NA; J gene: TRBJ1-2; V gene: TRBV7-8; CDR3 protein: ASSLGGGNYGYT
D gene: TRBD2; J gene: TRBJ2-2; V gene: TRBV5-1; CDR3 protein: ASSLGGRSTGELF
D gene: NA; J gene: TRBJ1-1; V gene: TRBV27; CDR3 protein: ASSFRGMGTEAF
D gene: TRBD1; J gene: TRBJ2-5; V gene: TRBV28; CDR3 protein: ASSFRTGGLETQY
D gene: NA; J gene: TRBJ2-5; V gene: TRBV28; CDR3 protein: ATLQETQY
D gene: TRBD1; J gene: TRBJ2-1; V gene: TRBV7-6; CDR3 protein: ASSLGTGDNEQF
D gene: NA; J gene: TRBJ2-7; V gene: TRBV29-1; CDR3 protein: SVGPTSSYEQY
D gene: TRBD1; J gene: TRBJ2-7; V gene: TRBV7-9; CDR3 protein: ASSYLPGQGAGYEQY
D gene: TRBD2; J gene: TRBJ2-7; V gene: TRBV7-6; CDR3 protein: ASSLSGGLYEQY
D gene: NA; J gene: TRBJ2-1; V gene: TRBV10-1; CDR3 protein: ASSEFPGNEQF
D gene: NA; J gene: TRBJ2-7; V gene: TRBV28; CDR3 protein: ASSQGYSYEQY
D gene: TRBD2; J gene: TRBJ2-2; V gene: TRBV9; CDR3 protein: ASSVAWTSGRFAGELF
D gene: TRBD2; J gene: TRBJ2-5; V gene: TRBV5-4; CDR3 protein: ASSLGLAGVGETQY
D gene: NA; J gene: TRBJ1-6; V gene: TRBV4-2; CDR3 protein: ASSQDLRTEISPLH
D gene: NA; J gene: TRBJ2-5; V gene: TRBV19; CDR3 protein: ASSVRRGGIETQY
D gene: TRBD2; J gene: TRBJ2-7; V gene: TRBV4-1; CDR3 protein: ASSQAPGLDSYEQY
D gene: TRBD1; J gene: TRBJ2-2; V gene: TRBV28; CDR3 protein: ASSLDRGYTGELF
D gene: TRBD2; J gene: TRBJ2-7; V gene: TRBV7-6; CDR3 protein: ASSSGLAGYDSYEQY
D gene: TRBD1; J gene: TRBJ2-5; V gene: TRBV28; CDR3 protein: ASSGGQGALTETQY
D gene: TRBD1; J gene: TRBJ2-1; V gene: TRBV11-2; CDR3 protein: ASSLSRGPYYNEQF
D gene: NA; J gene: TRBJ2-7; V gene: TRBV7-9; CDR3 protein: ASSLSSRSSYEQY
D gene: NA; J gene: TRBJ1-6; V gene: TRBV14; CDR3 protein: ASSQTTGVSPLH
D gene: NA; J gene: TRBJ2-7; V gene: TRBV29-1; CDR3 protein: SVQRAGAGNEQY
D gene: TRBD1; J gene: TRBJ1-1; V gene: TRBV5-1; CDR3 protein: ASSLQGATEAF
D gene: NA; J gene: TRBJ2-4; V gene: TRBV7-5; CDR3 protein: VRSLYVPILAKNIQY
D gene: NA; J gene: TRBJ1-1; V gene: TRBV14; CDR3 protein: ASSHTFIGNTEAF
D gene: TRBD1; J gene: TRBJ1-6; V gene: TRBV27; CDR3 protein: ASSWAGTVLSPLH
D gene: TRBD2; J gene: TRBJ2-2; V gene: TRBV7-3; CDR3 protein: ASSPSAGGPRTGELF
D gene: NA; J gene: TRBJ1-1; V gene: TRBV7-2; CDR3 protein: ASSPGTENTEAF
D gene: NA; J gene: TRBJ2-7; V gene: TRBV9; CDR3 protein: ASSPSEGAGYEQY
D gene: TRBD2; J gene: TRBJ2-1; V gene: TRBV7-9; CDR3 protein: AIGTSGLTSYNEQF
D gene: NA; J gene: TRBJ2-2; V gene: TRBV7-2; CDR3 protein: ASSLIQTGELF
D gene: TRBD2; J gene: TRBJ2-2; V gene: TRBV5-1; CDR3 protein: ASRTGTSGSFANTGELF
D gene: TRBD1; J gene: TRBJ2-5; V gene: TRBV27; CDR3 protein: ASSTRQGDQETQY
D gene: NA; J gene: TRBJ2-7; V gene: TRBV29-1; CDR3 protein: SVEDLYYEQY
D gene: TRBD2; J gene: TRBJ2-7; V gene: TRBV28; CDR3 protein: ASRSRLAGPYEQY
D gene: NA; J gene: TRBJ2-5; V gene: TRBV11-2; CDR3 protein: ASSIRETSETQY
D gene: NA; J gene: TRBJ2-1; V gene: TRBV2; CDR3 protein: ASCLEGGRSYNEQF